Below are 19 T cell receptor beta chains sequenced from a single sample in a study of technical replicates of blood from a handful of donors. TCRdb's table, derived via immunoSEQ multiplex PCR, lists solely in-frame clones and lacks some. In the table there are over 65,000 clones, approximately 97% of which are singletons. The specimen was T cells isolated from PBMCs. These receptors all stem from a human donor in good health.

CDR3 sequence reads: CSVRVRWDEQFF. CDR3 DNA sequence: TGCAGCGTACGGGTAAGATGGGATGAGCAGTTCTTC. The chain is built from TRBV29-1 and TRBJ2-1, with D unresolved. Trimming shortened V by 6 bases and J by 8 bases, and 14 bases separated the two germline ends. Germline V gene lookup returns CDR1 SQVTM and CDR2 ANQGSEA. This CDR3 is built from 12 residues.

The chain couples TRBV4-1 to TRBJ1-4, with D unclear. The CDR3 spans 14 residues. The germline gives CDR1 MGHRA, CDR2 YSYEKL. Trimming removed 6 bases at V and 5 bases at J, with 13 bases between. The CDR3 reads CASSPPGINEKLFF. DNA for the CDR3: TGCGCCAGCAGTCCCCCGGGAATCAATGAAAAACTGTTTTTT.

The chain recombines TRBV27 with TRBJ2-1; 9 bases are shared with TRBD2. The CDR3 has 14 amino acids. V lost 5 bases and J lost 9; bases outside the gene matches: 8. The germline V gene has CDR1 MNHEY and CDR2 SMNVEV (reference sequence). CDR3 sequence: CASSSSGSLSEQFF. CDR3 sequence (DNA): TGTGCCAGCAGTAGTAGCGGGAGCTTGAGTGAGCAGTTCTTC.

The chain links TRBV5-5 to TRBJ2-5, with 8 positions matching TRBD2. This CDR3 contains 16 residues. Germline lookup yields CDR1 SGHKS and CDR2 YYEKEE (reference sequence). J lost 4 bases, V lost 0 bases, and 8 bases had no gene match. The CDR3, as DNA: TGTGCCAGCAGCTTGGGGCTAGCGGGTCCCTTAGAGACCCAGTACTTC. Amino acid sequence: CASSLGLAGPLETQYF.

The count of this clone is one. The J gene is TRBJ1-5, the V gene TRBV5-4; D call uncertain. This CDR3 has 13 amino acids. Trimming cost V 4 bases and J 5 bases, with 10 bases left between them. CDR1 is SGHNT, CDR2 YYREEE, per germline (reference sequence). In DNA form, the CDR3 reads TGTGCCAGCAGCCCGGGTGCCGATCAGCCCCAGCATTTT. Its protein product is CASSPGADQPQHF.

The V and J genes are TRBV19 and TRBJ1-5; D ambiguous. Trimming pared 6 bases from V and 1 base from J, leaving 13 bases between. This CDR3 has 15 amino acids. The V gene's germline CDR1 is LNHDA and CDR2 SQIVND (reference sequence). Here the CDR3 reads CASSITPTSNQPQHF. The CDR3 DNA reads TGTGCCAGTAGCATCACACCCACAAGCAATCAGCCCCAGCATTTT.

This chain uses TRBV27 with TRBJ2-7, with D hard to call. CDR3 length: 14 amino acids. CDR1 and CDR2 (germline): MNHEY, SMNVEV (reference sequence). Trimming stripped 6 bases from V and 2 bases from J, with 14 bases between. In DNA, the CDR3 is TGTGCCAGCAGGCCAGTTACGAACCCCTACGAGCAGTACTTC. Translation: CASRPVTNPYEQYF.

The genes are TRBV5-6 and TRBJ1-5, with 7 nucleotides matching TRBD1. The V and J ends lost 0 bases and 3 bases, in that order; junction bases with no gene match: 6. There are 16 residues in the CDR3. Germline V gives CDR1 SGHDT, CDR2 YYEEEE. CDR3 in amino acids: CASSLVRDSLNQPQHF. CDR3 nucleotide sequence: TGTGCCAGCAGCTTGGTAAGGGACAGCCTCAATCAGCCCCAGCATTTT.

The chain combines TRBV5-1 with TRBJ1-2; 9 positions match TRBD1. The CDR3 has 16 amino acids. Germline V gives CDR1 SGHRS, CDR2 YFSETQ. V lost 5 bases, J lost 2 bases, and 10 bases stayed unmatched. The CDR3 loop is CASRSLQGASNYGYTF. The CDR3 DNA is TGCGCCAGCAGGTCGCTACAGGGGGCTTCAAACTATGGCTACACCTTC.

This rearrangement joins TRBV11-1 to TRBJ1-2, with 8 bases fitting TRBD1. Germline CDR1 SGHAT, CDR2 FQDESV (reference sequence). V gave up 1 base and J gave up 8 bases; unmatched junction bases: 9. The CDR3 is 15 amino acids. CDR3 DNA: TGTGCCAGCAGCTTAGTGACAGGGGAGCCGTTCGGCTACACCTTC. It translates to CASSLVTGEPFGYTF.

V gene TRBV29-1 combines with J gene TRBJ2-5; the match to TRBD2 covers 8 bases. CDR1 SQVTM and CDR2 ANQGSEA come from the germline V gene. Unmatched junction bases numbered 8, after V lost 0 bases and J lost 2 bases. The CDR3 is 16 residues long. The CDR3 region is CSVEDPGRGYQETQYF. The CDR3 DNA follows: TGCAGCGTTGAAGACCCCGGGAGGGGTTATCAAGAGACCCAGTACTTC.

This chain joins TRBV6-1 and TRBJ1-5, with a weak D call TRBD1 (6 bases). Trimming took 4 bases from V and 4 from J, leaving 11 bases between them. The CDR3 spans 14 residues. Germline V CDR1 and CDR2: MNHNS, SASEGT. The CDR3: CASSAYRVNQPQHF. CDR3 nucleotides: TGTGCCAGCAGTGCATACAGGGTTAATCAGCCCCAGCATTTT.

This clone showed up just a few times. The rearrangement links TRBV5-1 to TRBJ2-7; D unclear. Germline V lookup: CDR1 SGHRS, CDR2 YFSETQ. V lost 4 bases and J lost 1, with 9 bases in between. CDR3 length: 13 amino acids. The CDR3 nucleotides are TGCGCCAGCAGCATAGCTTTTTCCTACGAGCAGTACTTC. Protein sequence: CASSIAFSYEQYF.

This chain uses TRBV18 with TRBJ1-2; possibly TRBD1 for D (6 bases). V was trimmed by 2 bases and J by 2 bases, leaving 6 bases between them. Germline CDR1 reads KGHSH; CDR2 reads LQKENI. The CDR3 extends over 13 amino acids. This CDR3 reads CASSPDRNYGYTF. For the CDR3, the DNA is TGTGCCAGCTCACCAGACAGGAACTATGGCTACACCTTC.

The CDR3 DNA is TGTGCCAGCAGTTTAAACAGGGGTGGCCATCAGCCCCAGCATTTT. As protein: CASSLNRGGHQPQHF. The rearrangement uses TRBV28 and TRBJ1-5; 7 bases line up with TRBD1. V was pared by 2 bases and J by 5 bases, with 6 bases of the junction left unmatched. CDR1 is MDHEN, CDR2 SYDVKM, per germline. The CDR3 is 15 amino acids. Filled out from reference TRBV28 and TRBJ1-5, the complete variable domain reads DVKVTQSSRYLVKRTGEKVFLECVQDMDHENMFWYRQDPGLGLRLIYFSYDVKMKEKGDIPEGYSVSREKKERFSLILESASTNQTSMYLCASSLNRGGHQPQHFGDGTRLSIL.

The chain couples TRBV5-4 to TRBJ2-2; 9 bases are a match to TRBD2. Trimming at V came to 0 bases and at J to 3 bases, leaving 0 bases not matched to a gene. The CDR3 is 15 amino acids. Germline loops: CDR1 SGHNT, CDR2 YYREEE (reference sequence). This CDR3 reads CASSLVAGDTGELFF. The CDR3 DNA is TGTGCCAGCAGCTTGGTAGCGGGGGACACCGGGGAGCTGTTTTTT.

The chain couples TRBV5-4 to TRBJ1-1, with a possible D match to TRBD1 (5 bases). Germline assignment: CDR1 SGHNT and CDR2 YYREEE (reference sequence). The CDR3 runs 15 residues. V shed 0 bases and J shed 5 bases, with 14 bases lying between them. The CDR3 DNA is TGTGCCAGCAGCTTGGGCAGGGCCGGCGGAACTGAAGCTTTCTTT. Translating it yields CASSLGRAGGTEAFF.

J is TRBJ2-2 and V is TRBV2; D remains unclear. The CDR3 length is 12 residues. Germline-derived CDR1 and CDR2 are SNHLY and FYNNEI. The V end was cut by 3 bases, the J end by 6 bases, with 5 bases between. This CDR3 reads CASSDVAGELFF. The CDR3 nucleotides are TGTGCCAGCAGTGATGTAGCCGGGGAGCTGTTTTTT.

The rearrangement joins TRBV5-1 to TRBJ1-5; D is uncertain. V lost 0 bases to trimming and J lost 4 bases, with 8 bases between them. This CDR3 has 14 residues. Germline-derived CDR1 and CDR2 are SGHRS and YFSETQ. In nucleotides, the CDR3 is TGCGCCAGCAGCTTGGGTACACTAAATCAGCCCCAGCATTTT. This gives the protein CASSLGTLNQPQHF.